This TCR beta chain comes out of a study of blood T cell repertoires in COVID-19 (dated by TCRdb to 2020 to 2021). Context from the whole study: Collaborator samples came from the United States, Italy and Spain and covered acute and convalescent phases of COVID-19. The material from the prospective study consisted of cDNA or gDNA derived from T cells, B-cell-depleted T cells, or PBMCs. The dataset comprised deeply sampled blood TCRbeta repertoires from subjects exposed to, actively infected with, or recovered from COVID-19. The repertoires were made available in a free public database intended to serve as a resource for research on the immune response to SARS-CoV-2. Samples were obtained from the ongoing ImmuneRACE study (first 160 participants) and from 1,254 subjects provided by 6 global collaborators. The sample metadata nearly always contained a de-identified subject ID, COVID-19 status, age in years and sex. Where HLA class I and class II types were available, the types were taken from metadata supplied by the sample provider, not from assay-based typing.

In Seattle, one collaborating source enrolled patients while the infection was active and tracked those patients longitudinally over the course of disease. Collaborating institutions collected whole blood in K2EDTA tubes following their own protocols. For TCRbeta analysis, collaborator samples were shipped as frozen whole blood, as isolated PBMCs, or as DNA extracted from either sample type. The paper as a whole reports these results and caveats: How much clinical and demographic metadata was included differed by source and by participant, and the metadata was provided uncurated.

Regarding this clone: No cognate antigen has been identified for it. The sample holds no much larger clone one base away, and base qualities are not on file.

CDR1 MRHNA and CDR2 SNTAGT were looked up in the germline V gene. The CDR3 runs 18 amino acids, cysteine and phenylalanine included. Only the CDR3 region is kept as DNA, spanning 54 bases read in frame from base 1. Deletion took 5 bases off V and 0 bases off J, with a span of 17 bases between the germline ends. TCRbeta CDR3 regions were amplified from genomic DNA by means of the immunoSEQ Assay, a bias-controlled multiplex PCR. As for the original processing: Nucleated cell counts per sample were estimated from amplification of reference gene primers within the assay. Sequence reads were collapsed and filtered to measure the absolute abundance of every unique TCRbeta CDR3 rearrangement. For each sample, productive Simpson clonality was calculated as the square root of Simpson's diversity index over productive rearrangements. The immuneACCESS repertoire file appears here via TCRdb, limited to in-frame rearrangements. These files lack a portion of the clones; in checked studies, under half of the deficit traces to unresolved V genes, and the cause of the others is not known. V and J calls and clone size come straight from that table; D and trimming were deduced from the DNA. In this sample the table shows around 140,000 clones, approximately 86% of which occur a single time. The leading ten clones occupy roughly 11% of the sample.

This TCR came from a woman in her seventies with COVID-19, enrolled during active disease. Sample: peripheral blood. The chain is encoded by TRBV6-4 joined to TRBJ2-6; TRBD1 is a weak D gene call, 6 bases matching. The encoded CDR3 is CASSHLRQAFSGANVLTF. In nucleotide form, the sequence is TGTGCCAGCAGTCACTTAAGACAGGCATTCTCTGGGGCCAACGTCCTGACTTTC.